This TCR beta chain was profiled in a study of shared clonotypes between healthy human individuals. Overall study context: Per donor, CD8 memory used one plate, CD8 naive used two, CD4 memory used three and CD4 naive used three.

The J segment lost 3 bases and the V segment lost 7 bases, leaving 17 bases of the junction unmatched. This CDR3 is 18 amino acids long. Naive CD8 cells lacked CD45RO and underwent positive selection for CCR7, leaving out terminally differentiated effector memory CD45RA+ cells. Clones were read by immunoSEQ multiplex PCR, and TCRdb kept only the in-frame ones, dropping some. The sample lists around 600,000 clones, more than 95% seen once, with roughly 0.29% in the top ten. This chain uses TRBV6-7 with TRBJ2-7; TRBD2 matches 11 bases. TRBV6-7 is known as an ORF, though its function is uncertain. What was sequenced was naive CD8+ T cells sorted from blood. The origin of this receptor is a man younger than 40 in good health. The CDR3 spells CASTHGGTPGTSGYEQYF. The CDR3 nucleotides are TGTGCCAGCACCCATGGTGGGACACCCGGGACTAGCGGCTACGAGCAGTACTTC.